This T cell receptor (beta chain) was found in a study of cytomegalovirus exposure and HLA in healthy donors. Germline assignment: CDR1 MNHNS and CDR2 SASEGT. The CDR3 runs to 14 residues. V shed 6 bases, J shed 2 bases, and the junction held 4 bases outside the gene matches. Data came from immunoSEQ multiplex PCR; TCRdb stores just in-frame clones and leaves some out. The data contain about 98,000 clones, roughly 87% of them seen just once; the ten biggest clones take up roughly 3.8%. Sequencing used PBMCs. The chain uses TRBV6-1 and TRBJ2-7, with 10 bases identical to TRBD1. The TCR originated in a woman aged 25 to 39 in good health and CMV-seronegative. The CDR3 DNA is TGTGCCAGCAGGGCCGGGACAGGGGCCTACGAGCAGTACTTC. Translated: CASRAGTGAYEQYF.